A single sample gave rise to the 10 T cell receptor beta chains below, sequenced in a study of T cell repertoires in cytomegalovirus infection. TCRdb re-derived calls from the reads in MiXCR, one entry per CDR3 protein. The data show 200,000 to 300,000 distinct CDR3 sequences, approximately 13% seen once. The sequenced sample was PBMCs. All receptors come from a human donor in good health (CMV status not recorded). Some clones in this sample may be carry-over from other donors' samples.

The CDR3 region has the DNA TGTGCCAGCAGTGGGGTATATGAGCAGTTCTTC. Protein sequence: CASSGVYEQFF. J is TRBJ2-1 and V is TRBV28, with no clear D. This CDR3 has 11 residues. Per germline, CDR1 MDHEN and CDR2 SYDVKM. V was trimmed by 5 bases and J by 8 bases, leaving 7 bases between them.

This clonotype appeared a few times. V usage is TRBV4-3 and J usage is TRBJ2-3; 7 nucleotides line up with TRBD2. CDR3 length equals 16 residues. With V trimmed by 0 bases and J by 1 base, 4 bases remained unmatched. CDR1 is LGHNA and CDR2 is YSLEER in the germline V gene. CDR3 loop: CASSQDPAGRTDTQYF. The CDR3 nucleotides are TGCGCCAGCAGCCAAGATCCAGCGGGACGCACAGATACGCAGTATTTT.

This clonotype was counted ten times or more. The V gene is TRBV4-2, the J gene TRBJ2-7; D not resolved. Between the trimmed V and J ends, which lost 1 base and 0 bases, there was a span of 7 bases. The CDR3 covers 14 residues. Germline V lookup: CDR1 LGHNA, CDR2 YNFKEQ. The CDR3 region has the DNA TGTGCCAGCAGCCAAGTCAGCGACTCCTACGAGCAGTACTTC. This encodes CASSQVSDSYEQYF.

Ten or more counts support this clonotype. V gene TRBV10-3 combines with J gene TRBJ2-3; either TRBD1 or TRBD2 may supply D (5 bases each). Germline CDR1 reads ENHRY; CDR2 reads SYGVKD. V gave up 3 bases and J gave up 2 bases, with 12 bases separating them. The CDR3 has 15 amino acids. The CDR3 DNA sequence: TGTGCCATCAGTGATGACAGACTACCCACAGATACGCAGTATTTT. Its translation is CAISDDRLPTDTQYF.

The chain recombines TRBV2 with TRBJ2-3, with D possibly being TRBD1 (6 bases). The V gene lost 6 bases and the J gene lost 6 bases, with 13 bases spanning the gap. The CDR3 is made up of 13 amino acids. Germline CDR1 is SNHLY and CDR2 is FYNNEI. In nucleotides, the CDR3 is TGTGCCAGCAGACCTACAGGGTCCGATACGCAGTATTTT. Protein product: CASRPTGSDTQYF.

The gene calls are TRBV20-1 and TRBJ1-4, with D unclear. The germline gives CDR1 DFQATT, CDR2 SNEGSKA (reference sequence). The CDR3 extends over 15 amino acids. V lost 3 bases and J lost 4, with 15 bases in between. CDR3 nucleotide sequence: TGCAGTGCTAGTGTCAAACGGCCGAGTAATGAAAAACTGTTTTTT. Encoded protein: CSASVKRPSNEKLFF.

This clonotype was counted once. This chain uses TRBV30 with TRBJ1-5; D is ambiguous. Deletions cut 1 base from V and 6 bases from J, with 10 bases between. Germline CDR1 and CDR2: GTSNPN and SVGIG (reference sequence). The CDR3 spans 13 residues. CDR3 coding DNA: TGTGCCTGGAGTGGCCGTGCGGGTCAGCCCCAGCATTTT. Translating it yields CAWSGRAGQPQHF.

In this sample, this clonotype turned up many times. This rearrangement joins TRBV12-3 or TRBV12-4 to TRBJ2-1, with 10 bases lining up with TRBD1. There are 15 residues in the CDR3. V lost 8 bases, J lost 4 bases, and 8 bases stayed unmatched. The DNA for the CDR3 is TGTGCCAGCGCTGCGGGGACAGGGGAATACAATGAGCAGTTCTTC. Translation gives CASAAGTGEYNEQFF.

This clonotype has a count of ten or more. V gene TRBV7-2 combines with J gene TRBJ1-1; D is unresolved. CDR1 SGHTA and CDR2 FQGNSA come from the germline V gene. The CDR3 is 12 residues long. Trimming pared 3 bases from V and 6 bases from J, leaving 8 bases between. The CDR3 DNA reads TGTGCCAGCAGCTTGGGTGTCCCTGAAGCTTTCTTT. Protein: CASSLGVPEAFF.

This clonotype was seen at least ten times. V gene TRBV7-2 combines with J gene TRBJ2-7; D might be TRBD2 (5 bases). Germline CDR1 reads SGHTA; CDR2 reads FQGNSA. CDR3 size: 14 residues. V lost 2 bases, J lost 3 bases, and 11 bases lay in between. The CDR3 reads CASSLPGRSYEQYF. In nucleotides, the CDR3 is TGTGCCAGCAGCTTACCGGGAAGGAGCTACGAGCAGTACTTC.